The 3 T cell receptor beta chains below were found in one sample sequenced in a study of OX40 agonist ivuxolimab in advanced cancers. Assay: immunoSEQ multiplex PCR; the TCRdb copy retains only in-frame clones and omits some. The sample yields about 59,000 clones, more than 75% seen once. This sample comprised CD4+ or CD8+ T cells sorted from blood, obtained in a trial of the OX40 agonist ivuxolimab. All receptors derive from an adult with an advanced solid tumor such as melanoma, head and neck, liver or kidney cancer.

The rearrangement links TRBV5-4 to TRBJ1-1; D is unclear. CDR3 length: 15 residues. The V gene lost 2 bases and the J gene lost 0 bases, with 11 bases spanning the gap. Germline V gene data show CDR1 as SGHNT and CDR2 as YYREEE (reference sequence). This chain's CDR3 is CASSLGRYMNTEAFF. DNA of the CDR3: TGTGCCAGCAGCTTAGGGAGGTATATGAACACTGAAGCTTTCTTT.

The J gene is TRBJ2-3, the V gene TRBV7-9, with 9 bases aligning to TRBD1. V dropped 5 bases and J dropped 0; count of bases not matched to a gene: 6. The CDR3 totals 16 residues. CDR1 is SEHNR and CDR2 is FQNEAQ in the germline V gene (reference sequence). The CDR3 sequence is CASSQGTGLSTDTQYF. The CDR3, as DNA: TGTGCCAGCAGCCAGGGGACAGGGCTAAGCACAGATACGCAGTATTTT.

This chain's CDR3 is CASSLGGGSGGYTF. The CDR3 DNA follows: TGTGCCAGCAGTCTAGGAGGGGGGTCAGGGGGCTACACCTTC. The rearrangement uses TRBV27 and TRBJ1-2; perhaps TRBD1 as D (6 bases). Trimming shortened V by 5 bases and J by 8 bases, and 18 bases separated the two germline ends. The CDR3 is 14 amino acids. Germline lookup yields CDR1 MNHEY and CDR2 SMNVEV (reference sequence).